This entry describes one T cell receptor beta chain. The data were produced by immunoSEQ multiplex PCR, yet TCRdb's version contains in-frame clones alone and is incomplete. The sample records 200,000 to 250,000 clones, around 80% being singletons. Trimming removed 5 bases from V and 5 bases from J; junction bases left unmatched: 5. The CDR3 loop spans 14 amino acids. Germline V CDR1 and CDR2: SNHLY, FYNNEI. This specimen belongs to a study of blood T cell repertoires in COVID-19. The sample comprised peripheral blood. The gene calls are TRBV2 and TRBJ1-1; TRBD1 matches at 10 bases. The origin of this receptor is a woman in her 70s with acute or convalescent COVID-19. CDR3 coding DNA: TGTGCCAGCAGTTTTTCGGGACAGGGGACTGAAGCTTTCTTT. This codes for CASSFSGQGTEAFF.